These 25 T cell receptor beta chains were all obtained from the same sample, sequenced in a study of STAT5B mutations in CD4+ large granular lymphocyte leukemia. Generated by immunoSEQ multiplex PCR, the TCRdb table keeps only in-frame clones and is missing some. The table shows 30,000 to 35,000 clones, with 69% occurring only once. Material for sequencing was CD4+ T cells from blood buffy coats. These receptors came from a human donor in good health.

The rearrangement uses TRBV19 and TRBJ1-5; a weak D match, TRBD1 (5 bases). Germline lookup yields CDR1 LNHDA and CDR2 SQIVND (reference sequence). The CDR3 is made up of 16 amino acids. Trimming shortened V by 7 bases and J by 4 bases, and 20 bases separated the two germline ends. Here the CDR3 DNA reads TGTGCCAGTACCATGGGTCTCAGGGACGGGAATCAGCCCCAGCATTTT. Residues: CASTMGLRDGNQPQHF.

The chain is built from TRBV5-1 and TRBJ1-6; D possibly corresponds to TRBD1 (6 bases). Germline lookup yields CDR1 SGHRS and CDR2 YFSETQ. Trimming stripped 1 base from V and 5 bases from J, with 13 bases between. This CDR3 is 16 amino acids long. This CDR3 is CASSLTGKVDNSPLHF. The CDR3 coding sequence is TGCGCCAGCAGCTTGACAGGGAAGGTCGATAATTCACCCCTCCACTTT. The full variable domain, its missing parts supplied by reference TRBV5-1 and TRBJ1-6, is KAGVTQTPRYLIKTRGQQVTLSCSPISGHRSVSWYQQTPGQGLQFLFEYFSETQRNKGNFPGRFSGRQFSNSRSEMNVSTLELGDSALYLCASSLTGKVDNSPLHFGNGTRLTVT.

The CDR3 DNA is TGTGCCTCTCAAACCACCGTACGATCCTCCTACGAGCAGTACTTC. This gives the protein CASQTTVRSSYEQYF. The V call is TRBV27, the J call TRBJ2-7; D call uncertain. Trimming left V 11 bases short and J 0 bases short, with 20 bases between. The CDR3 has 15 amino acids. The germline CDR1 and CDR2 sequences are MNHEY and SMNVEV (reference sequence).

This chain connects TRBV7-2 to TRBJ1-4, with TRBD1 as a possible D gene (6 bases). The germline V gene encodes CDR1 SGHTA and CDR2 FQGNSA. The V and J ends lost 0 bases and 5 bases respectively, with 13 bases between them. This CDR3 comprises 16 residues. CDR3 DNA: TGTGCCAGCAGCTTAGCGCTCGGGGGGCGGAATGAAAAACTGTTTTTT. Its translation: CASSLALGGRNEKLFF.

This clone was seen a few times. The chain recombines TRBV6-5 with TRBJ1-6; TRBD1 matches at 7 bases. This CDR3 is built from 15 residues. Germline V gene data show CDR1 as MNHEY and CDR2 as SVGAGI. The trim removed 2 bases at V and 7 bases at J, leaving 5 bases unmatched. In nucleotides, the CDR3 is TGTGCCAGCAGTTACAGGACAGGTTGGAATTCACCCCTCCACTTT. Translating gives CASSYRTGWNSPLHF.

The chain recombines TRBV7-8 with TRBJ2-7; no definite D call. The CDR3 is 13 residues long. CDR1 SGHVS and CDR2 FQNEAQ come from the germline V gene. V lost 6 bases and J 3 bases, leaving 12 bases between the germline ends. CDR3 region: CASRTRWGYEQYF. The CDR3 DNA follows: TGTGCCAGCAGAACAAGGTGGGGCTACGAGCAGTACTTC.

This chain connects TRBV5-1 to TRBJ2-2; 7 nucleotides agree with TRBD1. With V trimmed by 4 bases and J by 2 bases, 8 bases remained unmatched. Germline V gene data show CDR1 as SGHRS and CDR2 as YFSETQ. This CDR3 spans 16 amino acids. The CDR3: CASSPLGTANTGELFF. CDR3 bases: TGCGCCAGCAGCCCGTTAGGGACAGCAAACACCGGGGAGCTGTTTTTT.

V usage is TRBV7-3 and J usage is TRBJ1-5; D not certain. CDR1 is SGHTA and CDR2 is FQGTGA in the germline V gene. The CDR3 is 16 amino acids. V lost 4 bases and J 7 bases, leaving 20 bases between the germline ends. In DNA form, the CDR3 reads TGTGCCAGCAGCTCCCCTGCGGGGAAAGGGAACCAGCCCCAGCATTTT. The encoded protein is CASSSPAGKGNQPQHF. Full variable domain (outside the CDR3, taken from reference TRBV7-3 and TRBJ1-5): GAGVSQTPSNKVTEKGKYVELRCDPISGHTALYWYRQSLGQGPEFLIYFQGTGAADDSGLPNDRFFAVRPEGSVSTLKIQRTERGDSAVYLCASSSPAGKGNQPQHFGDGTRLSIL.

V gene TRBV11-3 combines with J gene TRBJ2-1; TRBD2 aligns across 8 bases. The V gene's germline CDR1 is SGHNT and CDR2 YENEEA. The CDR3 has 16 amino acids. J lost 6 bases, V lost 0 bases, and 7 bases had no gene match. CDR3 loop: CASSLELSSGGNEQFF. Written as DNA, the CDR3 is TGTGCCAGCAGCTTAGAGTTATCGAGCGGGGGCAATGAGCAGTTCTTC. The complete variable domain, with remaining parts taken from reference TRBV11-3 and TRBJ2-1, reads EAGVVQSPRYKIIEKKQPVAFWCNPISGHNTLYWYLQNLGQGPELLIRYENEEAVDDSQLPKDRFSAERLKGVDSTLKIQPAELGDSAVYLCASSLELSSGGNEQFFGPGTRLTVL.

The chain couples TRBV5-1 to TRBJ2-2; 7 positions agree with TRBD1. The CDR3 consists of 15 residues. The germline CDR1 and CDR2 sequences are SGHRS and YFSETQ. V lost 0 bases to trimming and J lost 3 bases; unmatched junction nucleotides: 2. In nucleotides, the CDR3 is TGCGCCAGCAGCTTGGACAGGGGACACACCGGGGAGCTGTTTTTT. Its protein is CASSLDRGHTGELFF.

The chain links TRBV7-8 to TRBJ2-5, with 12 bases that match TRBD1. V trimming: 5 bases; J trimming: 5 bases; junction bases outside the gene matches: 9. The CDR3 has 16 residues. Germline V gene sequence: CDR1 SGHVS, CDR2 FQNEAQ. CDR3: CASSLHRDRGPETQYF. Here the CDR3 DNA reads TGTGCCAGCAGCCTTCACCGGGACAGGGGGCCGGAGACCCAGTACTTC. The whole variable domain, filled in from reference TRBV7-8 and TRBJ2-5, reads GAGVSQSPRYKVAKRGQDVALRCDPISGHVSLFWYQQALGQGPEFLTYFQNEAQLDKSGLPSDRFFAERPEGSVSTLKIQRTQQEDSAVYLCASSLHRDRGPETQYFGPGTRLLVL.

The chain has TRBV30 and TRBJ1-1; D call uncertain. Germline V CDR1 and CDR2: GTSNPN, SVGIG (reference sequence). V lost 0 bases, J lost 4 bases, and 12 bases lay in between. The CDR3 consists of 14 residues. As DNA, the CDR3 is TGTGCCTGGAGTGTAAAACTCCCGAGCACTGAAGCTTTCTTT. This sequence encodes CAWSVKLPSTEAFF.

The rearrangement links TRBV4-3 to TRBJ1-4, with D uncertain. This CDR3 is built from 13 residues. V lost 5 bases, J lost 8 bases, and 12 bases lay in between. Per germline, CDR1 LGHNA and CDR2 YSLEER. The CDR3 region is CASSVVLGEKLFF. CDR3 nucleotide sequence: TGCGCCAGCAGCGTAGTCTTGGGGGAAAAACTGTTTTTT.

The chain couples TRBV11-2 to TRBJ1-5, with D possibly TRBD1 on 6 matching bases. CDR3 size: 14 residues. V dropped 1 base and J dropped 9 bases, with 13 bases sitting between them. The germline V gene has CDR1 SGHAT and CDR2 FQNNGV. This CDR3 reads CASSLGDTLGPQHF. CDR3 nucleotide sequence: TGTGCCAGCAGCTTAGGGGACACCCTAGGGCCCCAGCATTTT.

The chain recombines TRBV7-9 with TRBJ2-5; perhaps D is TRBD1 or TRBD2 (5 bases each). CDR3 length equals 13 residues. Trimming stripped 4 bases from V and 4 bases from J, with 10 bases between. Germline values: CDR1 SEHNR, CDR2 FQNEAQ (reference sequence). CDR3 bases: TGTGCCAGCAGCTACGGGGCGGCAGAGACCCAGTACTTC. Encoded protein: CASSYGAAETQYF.

The V gene is TRBV6-5, the J gene TRBJ1-2; D may be TRBD1 (6 bases). The V gene's germline CDR1 is MNHEY and CDR2 SVGAGI. V was clipped by 5 bases and J by 8 bases, with 15 bases between them. The CDR3 loop spans 13 amino acids. The CDR3 reads CASSRSQGRGYTF. CDR3 nucleotide sequence: TGTGCCAGCAGTCGATCACAGGGAAGGGGCTACACCTTC.

V and J are TRBV9 and TRBJ2-6; D is perhaps TRBD1 (6 bases). CDR1 SGDLS and CDR2 YYNGEE come from the germline V gene. The V gene lost 2 bases and the J gene lost 0 bases, with 15 bases spanning the gap. The CDR3 extends over 18 amino acids. The CDR3 DNA follows: TGTGCCAGCAGCGTCCCGGGCAGGGGTCTCTCTGGGGCCAACGTCCTGACTTTC. Protein product: CASSVPGRGLSGANVLTF. The full variable domain, rest sourced from reference TRBV9 and TRBJ2-6, is DSGVTQTPKHLITATGQRVTLRCSPRSGDLSVYWYQQSLDQGLQFLIQYYNGEERAKGNILERFSAQQFPDLHSELNLSSLELGDSALYFCASSVPGRGLSGANVLTFGAGSRLTVL.

The CDR3 coding sequence is TGTGCCAGCAGTGGACGACAGGGTTCGATGGATGAGCAGTTCTTC. This encodes CASSGRQGSMDEQFF. The V and J genes are TRBV6-1 and TRBJ2-1, with 7 positions matching TRBD1. The V gene's germline CDR1 is MNHNS and CDR2 SASEGT. V lost 4 bases, J lost 8 bases, and 11 bases stayed unmatched. The CDR3 covers 15 residues.

The chain joins TRBV5-6 to TRBJ2-3, with 7 nucleotides matching TRBD1. The V gene end was trimmed by 1 base and the J gene end by 2 bases; junction bases not matched to a gene: 7. The germline CDR1 and CDR2 sequences are SGHDT and YYEEEE. This CDR3 contains 16 residues. The CDR3 loop reads CASSLIGTDLTDTQYF. CDR3 sequence (DNA): TGTGCCAGCAGCTTGATAGGGACAGACCTCACAGATACGCAGTATTTT.

This chain joins TRBV6-5 and TRBJ1-2, with 7 bases lining up with TRBD1. CDR1 MNHEY and CDR2 SVGAGI come from the germline V gene. V was pared by 2 bases and J by 7 bases, with 7 bases of the junction left unmatched. The CDR3 is made up of 14 amino acids. CDR3 amino acids: CASSYGDRASGYTF. The CDR3 nucleotides read TGTGCCAGCAGTTACGGGGACAGAGCATCTGGCTACACCTTC.

The CDR3: CSTKQGAGNGYTF. CDR3 DNA: TGCAGCACCAAACAGGGGGCGGGCAATGGCTACACCTTC. The chain uses TRBV29-1 and TRBJ1-2, with 9 bases matching TRBD1. J lost 6 bases, V lost 8 bases, and 10 bases had no gene match. The CDR3 consists of 13 residues. The germline V gene has CDR1 SQVTM and CDR2 ANQGSEA.

The chain carries TRBV23-1 and TRBJ2-2, with 8 bases lining up with TRBD2. TRBV23-1 is flagged as an ORF with uncertain function. The CDR3 loop spans 14 amino acids. J gave up 3 bases and V 6 bases, and 3 bases lay outside the gene matches. Written as DNA, the CDR3 is TGCGCCAGCAGGGACGGGGGGGACACCGGGGAGCTGTTTTTT. It specifies CASRDGGDTGELFF.

Sample share makes this clone medium-sized. The CDR3 sequence is CASNSGSTNEKLFF. CDR3 nucleotide sequence: TGTGCCAGCAACTCAGGGTCAACTAATGAAAAACTGTTTTTT. The chain combines TRBV6-1 with TRBJ1-4, with a possible D match to TRBD1 (5 bases). Trimming removed 7 bases from V and 0 bases from J, with 9 bases in between. Germline CDR1 reads MNHNS; CDR2 reads SASEGT. The CDR3 extends over 14 amino acids.

The chain couples TRBV19 to TRBJ1-1; possibly TRBD1 for D (5 bases). Trimming removed 9 bases from V and 0 bases from J, with 17 bases in between. The CDR3 is made up of 15 amino acids. Looked up from germline, CDR1 is LNHDA and CDR2 is SQIVND (reference sequence). The CDR3 DNA follows: TGTGCCAGCAAGCTCGGGGCCAGTTTGAACACTGAAGCTTTCTTT. Amino acid sequence: CASKLGASLNTEAFF. The whole variable domain, filled in from reference TRBV19 and TRBJ1-1, reads DGGITQSPKYLFRKEGQNVTLSCEQNLNHDAMYWYRQDPGQGLRLIYYSQIVNDFQKGDIAEGYSVSREKKESFPLTVTSAQKNPTAFYLCASKLGASLNTEAFFGQGTRLTVV.

V is TRBV5-4 and J is TRBJ2-5, with 12 bases fitting TRBD2. Germline assignment: CDR1 SGHNT and CDR2 YYREEE (reference sequence). The CDR3 totals 16 residues. The trim removed 0 bases at V and 6 bases at J, leaving 6 bases unmatched. CDR3 coding DNA: TGTGCCAGCAGCTTGGCCTCTAGCGGGGGGGCGAAGACCCAGTACTTC. Translation gives CASSLASSGGAKTQYF.